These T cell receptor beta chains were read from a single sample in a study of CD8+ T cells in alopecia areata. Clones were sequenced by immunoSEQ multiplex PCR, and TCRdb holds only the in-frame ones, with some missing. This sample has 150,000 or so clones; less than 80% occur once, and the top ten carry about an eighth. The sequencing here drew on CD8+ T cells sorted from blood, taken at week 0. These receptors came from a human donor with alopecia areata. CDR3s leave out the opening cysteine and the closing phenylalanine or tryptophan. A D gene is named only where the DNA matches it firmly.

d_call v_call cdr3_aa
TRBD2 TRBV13 ASSRGGSEQY
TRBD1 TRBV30 AWRAGGTNQPQH
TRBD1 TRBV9 ASSVGQGNTYEQY
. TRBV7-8 ASSLDRGREKLF
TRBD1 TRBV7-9 ASSTNGQGFNGYT
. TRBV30 AVGSLTYNEQF
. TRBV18 ASSPPVGETQY
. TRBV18 ASSPPVQGEAYT
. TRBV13 ASSLGWYGRTDTQY
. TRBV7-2 ASSLASRQTYEQY
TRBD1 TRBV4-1 ASSQETGYGVYNEQF
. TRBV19 ASSWGGWQPQH
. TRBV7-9 ASSQRGEWGTDTQY
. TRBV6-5 ASSSTRAHEQY
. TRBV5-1 ASSLFSYNEQF
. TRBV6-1 ASSGYTSTYNEQF
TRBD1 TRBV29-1 SAGGQGVANTEAF
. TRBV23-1 ASIGKLF
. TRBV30 AWSGGGVNTEAF
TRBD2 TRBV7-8 ASSRGGLYNEQF
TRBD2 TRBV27 ASSPQRGGEQY
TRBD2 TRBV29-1 SVESGTSYEQY
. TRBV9 ASSGGPSRGYGYT
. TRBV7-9 ASSWAQGAF
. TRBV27 ASSLTGYNEQF
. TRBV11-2 ASNWSNTEAF
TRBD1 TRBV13 ASSAGTGAGRGQY
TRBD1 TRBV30 AQGTGDGYT
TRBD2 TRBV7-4 ASSLSRASGKETQY
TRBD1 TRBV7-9 ASSLVAGGAVQAF
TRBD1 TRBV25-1 ASSGGTGETYGYT
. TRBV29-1 SVIPFEDYEQY
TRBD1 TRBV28 ASSLDRGYTGELF
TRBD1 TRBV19 ASSISAGGFTEAF
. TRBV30 AWSDASKNIQY
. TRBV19 ASSIWTASYGYT
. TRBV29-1 SVGGFDYEQY
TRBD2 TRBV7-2 ASSSLNVGTSKLDTQY
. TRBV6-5 ASSYSKGMNTEAF
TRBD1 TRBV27 ASSYRGNEQF
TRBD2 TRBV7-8 ASSTTLAGLTYEQY
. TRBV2 ASSETGESLYGYT
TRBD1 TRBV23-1 ASSQDRVHEQY
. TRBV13 ASSLSQVTGELF
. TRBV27 ASVGSYNEQF
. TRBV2 ASSGAGDPNQPQH
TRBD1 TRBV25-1 ASSRTGRSGELF
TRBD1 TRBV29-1 SARLGTATQETQY
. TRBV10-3 AAHQDSNQPQH
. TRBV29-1 SVSWGQYEQY
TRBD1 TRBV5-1 ASSLADRANTGELF
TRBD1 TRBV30 AWSAGDRLGAYNEQF